The 10 T cell receptor beta chains below come from one sample, sequenced in a study of shared clonotypes between healthy human individuals. The table came from immunoSEQ multiplex PCR; TCRdb's copy has only in-frame clones and leaves some out. The repertoire consists of roughly 480,000 clones, with roughly 85% occurring once and the leading ten covering approximately 12%. The source material was PBMCs. The origin of the receptors is a woman aged 40 to 50 in good health. Some clones in this sample may be carry-over from other donors' samples.

This clone was picked up many times. The chain has TRBV7-6 and TRBJ2-3; 7 positions match TRBD1. Germline V lookup: CDR1 SGHVS, CDR2 FNYEAQ. Trimming at V came to 5 bases and at J to 2 bases, leaving 7 bases not matched to a gene. This CDR3 contains 15 residues. The CDR3, as DNA: TGTGCCAGCAGCCTCCACAGGGGAACCACAGATACGCAGTATTTT. Amino acid sequence: CASSLHRGTTDTQYF.

This clone appeared many times. This chain joins TRBV11-2 and TRBJ2-5; 10 bases agree with TRBD1. The CDR3 is 15 residues long. V lost 3 bases to trimming and J lost 7 bases; unmatched junction nucleotides: 8. Germline V gives CDR1 SGHAT, CDR2 FQNNGV. In DNA form, the CDR3 reads TGTGCCAGCAGCTTTGGGACAGGGGCCCCAGGGACCCAGTACTTC. Amino acid sequence: CASSFGTGAPGTQYF.

The J gene is TRBJ2-3, the V gene TRBV18; D remains unclear. The CDR3 consists of 14 residues. Deletions cut 3 bases from V and 7 bases from J, with 14 bases between. In germline, CDR1 is KGHSH, CDR2 LQKENI. Here the CDR3 reads CASSPGVQPNTQYF. The CDR3 bases are TGTGCCAGCTCACCGGGTGTGCAACCAAATACGCAGTATTTT. Full variable domain (rest looked up from reference TRBV18 and TRBJ2-3): NAGVMQNPRHLVRRRGQEARLRCSPMKGHSHVYWYRQLPEEGLKFMVYLQKENIIDESGMPKERFSAEFPKEGPSILRIQQVVRGDSAAYFCASSPGVQPNTQYFGPGTRLTVL.

V and J are TRBV5-1 and TRBJ1-2; 10 positions match TRBD1. CDR1 and CDR2 (germline): SGHRS, YFSETQ. After removal of 6 bases from V and 5 bases from J, the junction contained 10 bases not matched to a gene. The CDR3 runs 15 residues. The CDR3 here is CASTPTGGNSYGYTF. In DNA form, the CDR3 reads TGCGCCAGCACCCCGACAGGGGGCAACTCGTATGGCTACACCTTC.

The sample holds one count of this clone. The V call is TRBV2, the J call TRBJ2-1, with TRBD2 matching 10 bases. V lost 6 bases to trimming and J lost 6 bases; unmatched junction nucleotides: 11. In germline, CDR1 is SNHLY, CDR2 FYNNEI. This CDR3 is 16 amino acids long. CDR3 bases: TGTGCCAGCAGGGGTCCCACTAGCGGGAAGGGCAATGAGCAGTTCTTC. Translating it yields CASRGPTSGKGNEQFF.

J is TRBJ1-5 and V is TRBV7-2; D uncertain. Germline V lookup: CDR1 SGHTA, CDR2 FQGNSA. The CDR3 covers 13 residues. V was clipped by 1 base and J by 5 bases, with 6 bases between them. CDR3 region: CASSLVADQPQHF. The CDR3 nucleotides are TGTGCCAGCAGCTTAGTGGCGGATCAGCCCCAGCATTTT.

V gene TRBV19 combines with J gene TRBJ1-5; D uncertain. Germline CDR1 reads LNHDA; CDR2 reads SQIVND (reference sequence). The CDR3 totals 15 residues. V was trimmed by 2 bases and J by 9 bases, leaving 17 bases between them. This CDR3 reads CASSIYPDGSRPQHF. In DNA, the CDR3 is TGTGCCAGTAGTATATACCCGGACGGCTCCAGGCCCCAGCATTTT.

Remarks on this clone: Just one base apart from a much larger clone, this may be a read error. V is TRBV7-9 and J is TRBJ1-1; unclear D gene. The CDR3 length is 11 residues. CDR1 and CDR2 from the germline V gene are SEHNR and FQNEAQ (reference sequence). The CDR3 is CASSLETEALF. The DNA for the CDR3 is TGTGCCAGCAGCTTAGAGACTGAAGCTCTCTTT.

There are many counts of this clone. The chain is built from TRBV28 and TRBJ2-7; TRBD2 agrees at 8 bases. CDR1 and CDR2 (germline): MDHEN, SYDVKM. The CDR3 contains 15 residues. V gave up 1 base and J gave up 2 bases; unmatched junction bases: 4. CDR3 protein: CASSLSPGLAYEQYF. The CDR3 DNA is TGTGCCAGCAGTTTATCCCCGGGACTAGCCTACGAGCAGTACTTC.

This clone showed up many times. The rearrangement joins TRBV4-3 to TRBJ2-5; 7 bases fit TRBD2. CDR3 length: 15 residues. Germline V gene data show CDR1 as LGHNA and CDR2 as YSLEER. V lost 0 bases to trimming and J lost 5 bases; unmatched junction nucleotides: 6. CDR3: CASSQDLGRGETQYF. CDR3 nucleotide sequence: TGCGCCAGCAGCCAAGATTTAGGGCGGGGGGAGACCCAGTACTTC.